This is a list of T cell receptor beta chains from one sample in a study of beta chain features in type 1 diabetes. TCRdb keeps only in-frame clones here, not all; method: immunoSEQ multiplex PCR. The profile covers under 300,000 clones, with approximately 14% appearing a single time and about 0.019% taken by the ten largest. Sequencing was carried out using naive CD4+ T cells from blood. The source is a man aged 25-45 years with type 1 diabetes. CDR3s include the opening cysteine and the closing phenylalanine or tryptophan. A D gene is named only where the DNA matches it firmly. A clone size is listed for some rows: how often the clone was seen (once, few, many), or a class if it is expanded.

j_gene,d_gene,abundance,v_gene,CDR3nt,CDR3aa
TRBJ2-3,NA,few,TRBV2,TGTGCCAGCAGTGACCCGGTCACAGATACGCAGTATTTT,CASSDPVTDTQYF
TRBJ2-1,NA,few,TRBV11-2,TGTGCCAGCAGCTTAGATTGGAGCTCCTACAATGAGCAGTTCTTC,CASSLDWSSYNEQFF
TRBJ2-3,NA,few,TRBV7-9,TGTGCCAGCAGCCGGACAGACTTCGGGGATACGCAGTATTTT,CASSRTDFGDTQYF
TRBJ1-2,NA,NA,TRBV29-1,TGCAGCGTTGACCAGGGGAACTATGGCTACACCTTC,CSVDQGNYGYTF
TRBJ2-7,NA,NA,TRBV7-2,TGTGCCAGCAGCTTACTTGGCGGTAGCTCCTACGAGCAGTACTTC,CASSLLGGSSYEQYF
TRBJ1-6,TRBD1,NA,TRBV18,TGTGCCAGCTCACCGGACAGGGGGAATTCACCCCTCCACTTT,CASSPDRGNSPLHF
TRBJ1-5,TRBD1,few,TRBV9,TGTGCCAGCAGCGCCTTAGGGACAGTTAATCAGCCCCAGCATTTT,CASSALGTVNQPQHF
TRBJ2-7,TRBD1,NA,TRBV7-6,TGTGCCAGCAGCTTAAATGGCAGGGGGCTTGGAGAGCAGTACTTC,CASSLNGRGLGEQYF
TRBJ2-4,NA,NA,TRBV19,TGTGCCAGTAGTATCTGGGCCGACAAAAACATTCAGTACTTC,CASSIWADKNIQYF
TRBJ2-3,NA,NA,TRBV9,TGTGCCAGCAGCTTCGCCCGGACTGCGGATACGCAGTATTTT,CASSFARTADTQYF
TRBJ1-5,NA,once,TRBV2,TGTGCCAGCGGTAATTGGCCGACCCAGCATTTT,CASGNWPTQHF
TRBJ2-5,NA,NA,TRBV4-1,TGCGCCAGCAGCCAAGAGTCCTGGAGGAGAGGCCCCAAAGAAACCCAAGAGACCCAGTACTTC,CASSQESWRRGPKETQETQYF
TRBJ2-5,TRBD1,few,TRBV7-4,TGTGCCAGCAGCTGGAGGGTGACAGGGGGCCTGGCGACCCAGTACTTC,CASSWRVTGGLATQYF
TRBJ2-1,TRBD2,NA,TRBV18,TGTGCCAGCTCAGCTAGGACTAGCGGGAGTGGAAATGAGCAGTTCTTC,CASSARTSGSGNEQFF
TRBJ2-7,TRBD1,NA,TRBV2,TGTGCCAGCACCGGGACAGGGACCTACGAGCAGTACTTC,CASTGTGTYEQYF
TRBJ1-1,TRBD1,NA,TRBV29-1,TGCAGCGCCGGGACAGGGAACACTGAAGCTTTCTTT,CSAGTGNTEAFF
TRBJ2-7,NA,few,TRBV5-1,TGCGCCAGCACGGGGGTCGACGAGCAGTACTTC,CASTGVDEQYF
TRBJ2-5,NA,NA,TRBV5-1,TGCGCCAGCAGCTCCAGGGGACAAGAGACCCAGTACTTC,CASSSRGQETQYF
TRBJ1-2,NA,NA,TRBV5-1,TGCGCCAGCAGCTCGGGAGGGGCAGAAGGCTACACCTTC,CASSSGGAEGYTF
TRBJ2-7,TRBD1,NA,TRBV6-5,TGTGCCAGCAGTTTAGGACAGGCATCCGAGCAGTACTTC,CASSLGQASEQYF
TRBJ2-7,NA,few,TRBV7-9,TGTGCCAGCAGCTTAGGTGAGGGTCCCTACGAGCAGTACTTC,CASSLGEGPYEQYF
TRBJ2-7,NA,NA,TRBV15,TGTGCCACCAGCAGGGAAGGGACTGTAGGACACTACGAGCAGTACTTC,CATSREGTVGHYEQYF
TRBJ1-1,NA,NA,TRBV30,TGTGCCTGGAGTGTACAGGGAAGGACTGAAGCTTTCTTT,CAWSVQGRTEAFF
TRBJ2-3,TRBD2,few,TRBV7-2,TGTGCCAGCAGCTTATCGAGACTAGCGGGAGATACGCAGTATTTT,CASSLSRLAGDTQYF
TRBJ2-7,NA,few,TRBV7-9,TGTGCCAGCAGCTTAGCTTCCGGGAGTTACGAGCAGTACTTC,CASSLASGSYEQYF
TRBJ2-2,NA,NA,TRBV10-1,TGCGCCAGCAGTGCTCTGGGGGAGCTGTTTTTT,CASSALGELFF
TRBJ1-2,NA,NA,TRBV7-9,TGTGCCAGCAGCTTAGGGGACAATGGACGCTATGGCTACACCTTC,CASSLGDNGRYGYTF
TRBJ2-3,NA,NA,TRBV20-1,TGCAGTGCCCCGCAGGCAGATACGCAGTATTTT,CSAPQADTQYF
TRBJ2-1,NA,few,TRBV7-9,TGTGCCAGCAGCGCGGGGGCTTACAATGAGCAGTTCTTC,CASSAGAYNEQFF